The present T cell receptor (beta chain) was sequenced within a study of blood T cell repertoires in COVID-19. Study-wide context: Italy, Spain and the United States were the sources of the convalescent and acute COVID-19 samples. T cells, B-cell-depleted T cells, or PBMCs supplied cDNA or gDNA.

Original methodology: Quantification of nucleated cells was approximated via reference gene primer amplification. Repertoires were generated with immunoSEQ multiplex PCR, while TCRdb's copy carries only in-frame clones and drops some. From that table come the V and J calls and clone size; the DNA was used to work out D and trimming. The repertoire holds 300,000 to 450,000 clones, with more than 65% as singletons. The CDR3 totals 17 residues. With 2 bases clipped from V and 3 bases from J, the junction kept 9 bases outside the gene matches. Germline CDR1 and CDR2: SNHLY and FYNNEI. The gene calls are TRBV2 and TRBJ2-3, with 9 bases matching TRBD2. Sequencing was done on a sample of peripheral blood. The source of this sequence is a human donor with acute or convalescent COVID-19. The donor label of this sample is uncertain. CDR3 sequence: CASSEMGSGRPTDTQYF. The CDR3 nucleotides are TGTGCCAGCAGTGAAATGGGTAGCGGGAGACCGACAGATACGCAGTATTTT.